The sequence of this T cell receptor (beta chain) was determined in a study of blood T cell repertoires in COVID-19. The overall study: Samples taken during acute and convalescent COVID-19 were collected in the United States, Italy and Spain. PBMCs, B-cell-depleted T cells, or T cells were the source of the cDNA or gDNA that made up the material.

Repertoires were generated with immunoSEQ multiplex PCR, while TCRdb's copy carries only in-frame clones and drops some. The table includes roughly 100,000 clones, about nine tenths detected once. This TCR derives from a woman in her 70s with acute or convalescent COVID-19. Source material: peripheral blood.

The CDR3 is CASSPGLHLGYGYTF. CDR3 DNA sequence: TGCGCCAGCAGCCCGGGACTGCATCTGGGGTATGGCTACACCTTC. The chain recombines TRBV5-1 with TRBJ1-2; possible D gene TRBD1, 5 bases. Per the germline V gene, CDR1 is SGHRS and CDR2 is YFSETQ. V was shortened by 4 bases and J by 5 bases, with 18 bases between the two germline ends. CDR3 length equals 15 residues.